The 26 T cell receptor beta chains below were found in one sample sequenced in a study of shared clonotypes between healthy human individuals (TCRdb year 2020). The method was the immunoSEQ multiplex PCR assay. TCRdb stores this immuneACCESS table with in-frame sequences only. Part of the clones is absent; in the studies checked, under half of the shortfall reflects unresolved V genes, and no reason is known for the rest. Counted in this sample were around 980,000 clones; approximately 80% of them appeared once. 0.55% to 0.7% of the sample rests with the top ten. Sequenced: memory CD4+ T cells from PBMCs. The cell subset or site label on this specimen signifies: CD45RA-negative fraction. These TCRs come from a man between 18 and 35 years old in good health. Some clones in this sample may be carry-over from other donors' samples.

This clone was seen a few times. The rearrangement joins TRBV5-8 to TRBJ1-1; D is perhaps TRBD1 (6 bases). Germline V gives CDR1 SGHTS, CDR2 YDEGEE. CDR3 length: 15 residues. V lost 1 base, J lost 1 base, and 11 bases lay in between. Here the CDR3 reads CASSLPGGANTEAFF. CDR3 nucleotide sequence: TGTGCCAGCAGCTTGCCGGGGGGGGCGAACACTGAAGCTTTCTTT.

This clone was seen a handful of times. V and J are TRBV6-1 and TRBJ2-5; TRBD2 matches at 7 bases. J was trimmed by 5 bases and V by 2 bases; bases with no gene match: 14. CDR1 and CDR2 from the germline V gene are MNHNS and SASEGT. The CDR3 loop spans 17 amino acids. CDR3 nucleotides: TGTGCCAGCAGTGAATTCGGCGGCGGGAGTGCGTGGGAGACCCAGTACTTC. Protein product: CASSEFGGGSAWETQYF.

V and J are TRBV5-1 and TRBJ2-7; D uncertain. Trimming left V 0 bases short and J 2 bases short, with 9 bases between. This CDR3 contains 14 residues. From germline, CDR1 is SGHRS and CDR2 YFSETQ. CDR3 loop: CASSLGFGPYEQYF. DNA of the CDR3: TGCGCCAGCAGCTTGGGATTCGGACCCTACGAGCAGTACTTC.

This clone appeared a few times. J is TRBJ1-2 and V is TRBV6-5; a possible D gene is TRBD1 (5 bases). Trimming left V 8 bases short and J 2 bases short, with 18 bases between. CDR1 and CDR2 from the germline V gene are MNHEY and SVGAGI. This CDR3 spans 15 amino acids. The CDR3 protein is CASRGQGSVNYGYTF. The CDR3 nucleotides read TGTGCCAGCCGTGGTCAGGGTTCGGTGAACTATGGCTACACCTTC.

The chain employs TRBV11-2 and TRBJ2-1, with D unresolved. Germline V gene sequence: CDR1 SGHAT, CDR2 FQNNGV. This CDR3 has 15 residues. With 1 base removed from V and 6 bases from J, the gap between germline ends came to 13 bases. The CDR3: CASSLVSLGGNEQFF. CDR3 nucleotide sequence: TGTGCCAGCAGCTTAGTAAGTCTGGGCGGCAATGAGCAGTTCTTC.

The chain employs TRBV6-1 and TRBJ2-6; unclear D gene. Trimming took off 3 bases at V and 4 bases at J, with 10 bases between the two ends. This CDR3 spans 15 amino acids. The germline gives CDR1 MNHNS, CDR2 SASEGT. Here the CDR3 reads CASSDRFGGANVLTF. In DNA, the CDR3 is TGTGCCAGCAGTGACAGGTTTGGAGGGGCCAACGTCCTGACTTTC.

This chain uses TRBV5-1 with TRBJ2-5, with 9 positions matching TRBD2. V shed 3 bases and J 5 bases; nucleotides not matched to a gene: 14. Germline V gives CDR1 SGHRS, CDR2 YFSETQ. The CDR3 consists of 17 residues. CDR3 amino acids: CASSSRPREGRLETQYF. CDR3 DNA sequence: TGCGCCAGCAGCTCCCGTCCGCGGGAGGGCCGATTGGAGACCCAGTACTTC.

The V gene is TRBV2, the J gene TRBJ2-3; no definite D call. CDR3 size: 17 residues. Germline CDR1 reads SNHLY; CDR2 reads FYNNEI. Trimming pared 3 bases from V and 1 base from J, leaving 17 bases between. In nucleotides, the CDR3 is TGTGCCAGCAGTGAGCCCCGTCCGGGTTGGGGCACAGATACGCAGTATTTT. Amino acids: CASSEPRPGWGTDTQYF. Supplemented by reference TRBV2 and TRBJ2-3, the full variable domain reads EPEVTQTPSHQVTQMGQEVILRCVPISNHLYFYWYRQILGQKVEFLVSFYNNEISEKSEIFDDQFSVERPDGSNFTLKIRSTKLEDSAMYFCASSEPRPGWGTDTQYFGPGTRLTVL.

Only one count was recorded for this clone. The chain is built from TRBV5-1 and TRBJ1-5, with 7 nucleotides matching TRBD1. CDR1 SGHRS and CDR2 YFSETQ come from the germline V gene. CDR3 size: 17 residues. V shed 0 bases, J shed 4 bases, and the junction held 10 bases outside the gene matches. The CDR3: CASSLGQGGSQNQPQHF. CDR3 DNA: TGCGCCAGCAGCTTGGGACAGGGTGGGTCTCAGAATCAGCCCCAGCATTTT.

This clone is a singleton in its sample. CDR3 coding DNA: TGTGCCAGCAGCTTGGTCAGCGGGAGTAGCACAGATACGCAGTATTTT. Its translation: CASSLVSGSSTDTQYF. The V call is TRBV5-6, the J call TRBJ2-3, with TRBD2 matching 8 bases. This CDR3 is 16 amino acids long. Germline V gene sequence: CDR1 SGHDT, CDR2 YYEEEE. Trimming removed 0 bases from V and 0 bases from J; junction bases left unmatched: 3.

This clone was detected only once. V is TRBV5-4 and J is TRBJ1-4, with no clear D. This CDR3 spans 15 amino acids. Germline assignment: CDR1 SGHNT and CDR2 YYREEE (reference sequence). The V and J ends lost 0 bases and 5 bases respectively, with 11 bases between them. The CDR3 coding sequence is TGTGCCAGCAGCTTGGTGCCCGGAGCGAATGAAAAACTGTTTTTT. Encoded protein: CASSLVPGANEKLFF.

The chain links TRBV27 to TRBJ2-5, with TRBD1 matching 8 bases. The CDR3 runs to 15 residues. Germline-derived CDR1 and CDR2 are MNHEY and SMNVEV (reference sequence). V lost 5 bases to trimming and J lost 2 bases; unmatched junction nucleotides: 7. CDR3 in amino acids: CASSPGQGNQETQYF. In nucleotides, the CDR3 is TGTGCCAGCAGTCCCGGACAGGGTAATCAAGAGACCCAGTACTTC.

V gene TRBV2 combines with J gene TRBJ1-3, with 7 bases that match TRBD1. CDR1 and CDR2 from the germline V gene are SNHLY and FYNNEI. The CDR3 has 13 residues. V was clipped by 8 bases and J by 2 bases; unmatched bases: 3. DNA for the CDR3: TGTGCCAGCCAGGGGGATACTGGAAACACCATATATTTT. This sequence encodes CASQGDTGNTIYF.

The V gene is TRBV29-1, the J gene TRBJ2-7; D may correspond to TRBD1 or TRBD2 (5 bases each). Germline V gene lookup returns CDR1 SQVTM and CDR2 ANQGSEA. The CDR3 runs 14 residues. V lost 2 bases and J 2 bases, leaving 13 bases between the germline ends. The chain's CDR3 is CSVERAVGAYEQYF. CDR3 nucleotides: TGCAGCGTTGAACGGGCAGTGGGGGCCTACGAGCAGTACTTC.

The chain couples TRBV11-2 to TRBJ2-5, with D possibly TRBD1 on 7 matching bases. Germline CDR1 is SGHAT and CDR2 is FQNNGV. The CDR3 consists of 15 residues. Between the trimmed V and J ends, which lost 5 bases and 4 bases, there was a span of 17 bases. The CDR3 loop is CASSPRPQGGETQYF. The DNA for the CDR3 is TGTGCCAGCAGCCCAAGGCCGCAGGGGGGAGAGACCCAGTACTTC.

The sample holds a few counts of this clone. The chain links TRBV9 to TRBJ1-1, with D perhaps TRBD1 (5 bases). Germline-derived CDR1 and CDR2 are SGDLS and YYNGEE. This CDR3 region has 14 residues. V lost 2 bases, J lost 4 bases, and 12 bases lay in between. The CDR3 loop reads CASSVLGESTEAFF. The CDR3 region has the DNA TGTGCCAGCAGCGTCCTGGGGGAGAGCACTGAAGCTTTCTTT. Supplemented by reference TRBV9 and TRBJ1-1, the full variable domain reads DSGVTQTPKHLITATGQRVTLRCSPRSGDLSVYWYQQSLDQGLQFLIQYYNGEERAKGNILERFSAQQFPDLHSELNLSSLELGDSALYFCASSVLGESTEAFFGQGTRLTVV.

The V call is TRBV6-5, the J call TRBJ2-3; D might be TRBD1 or TRBD2, each matching 5 bases. This CDR3 contains 14 residues. Looked up from germline, CDR1 is MNHEY and CDR2 is SVGAGI. The ends were cut back, 5 bases at V and 3 bases at J, with 12 bases in the middle. This CDR3 is CASSGRGETDTQYF. In nucleotides, the CDR3 is TGTGCCAGCAGTGGGAGAGGGGAGACAGATACGCAGTATTTT.

This clone has ten or more counts. Other DNA sequences within the sample encode an identical CDR3. This rearrangement joins TRBV28 to TRBJ2-2; D assignment may be TRBD1 or TRBD2 (5 bases each). Between the trimmed V and J ends, which lost 7 bases and 1 base, there was a span of 10 bases. The CDR3 loop spans 14 amino acids. The germline gives CDR1 MDHEN, CDR2 SYDVKM. The chain's CDR3 is CASTGTVNTGELFF. The DNA of the CDR3 is TGTGCCAGCACAGGGACGGTGAACACCGGGGAGCTGTTTTTT.

The chain links TRBV7-9 to TRBJ2-2, with a possible D match to TRBD1 (5 bases). V was pared by 1 base and J by 4 bases, with 10 bases between. Per the germline V gene, CDR1 is SEHNR and CDR2 is FQNEAQ (reference sequence). The CDR3 is 15 amino acids. CDR3 DNA sequence: TGTGCCAGCAGCTTAGGCGATAGGGGCACCGGGGAGCTGTTTTTT. Protein product: CASSLGDRGTGELFF.

This chain links TRBV30 with TRBJ2-7; no firm D call. The CDR3 runs to 13 residues. CDR1 is GTSNPN and CDR2 is SVGIG in the germline V gene (reference sequence). V lost 3 bases, J lost 0 bases, and 9 bases lay in between. The CDR3 bases are TGTGCCTGGAGAACGACGAGCTCCTACGAGCAGTACTTC. It encodes CAWRTTSSYEQYF.

This clone occurred once. The V and J genes are TRBV5-1 and TRBJ2-5; 7 bases map to TRBD2. Germline CDR1 SGHRS, CDR2 YFSETQ. With V trimmed by 0 bases and J by 4 bases, 3 bases remained unmatched. The CDR3 runs 14 residues. The CDR3 protein is CASSLELAVETQYF. The CDR3 DNA is TGCGCCAGCAGCTTGGAGCTAGCGGTAGAGACCCAGTACTTC.

The rearrangement links TRBV28 to TRBJ1-2, with unresolved D. Trimming took 3 bases from V and 2 from J, leaving 10 bases between them. Germline values: CDR1 MDHEN, CDR2 SYDVKM. The CDR3 covers 14 residues. The CDR3 DNA follows: TGTGCCAGCAGTTTCCAGGCTGGGAACTATGGCTACACCTTC. As protein: CASSFQAGNYGYTF.

CDR3 nucleotides: TGCGCCAGCAGCCACCTCCCCGGAGGATTCTATGGCTACACCTTC. This sequence encodes CASSHLPGGFYGYTF. V is TRBV4-3 and J is TRBJ1-2; D not resolved. The CDR3 contains 15 residues. CDR1 is LGHNA and CDR2 is YSLEER in the germline V gene. V shed 3 bases and J shed 4 bases, with 15 bases lying between them.

The genes are TRBV6-5 and TRBJ2-1; D may match TRBD1 or TRBD2 (5 bases each). V dropped 8 bases and J dropped 4 bases, with 12 bases sitting between them. The CDR3 covers 13 residues. The germline V gene encodes CDR1 MNHEY and CDR2 SVGAGI. The CDR3 DNA sequence: TGTGCCAGCGGTGGGGACGTATACAATGAGCAGTTCTTC. This gives the protein CASGGDVYNEQFF.

This clone was found once. The chain recombines TRBV28 with TRBJ2-3; 8 bases fit TRBD2. J was trimmed by 6 bases and V by 6 bases; bases with no gene match: 11. This CDR3 has 15 residues. The germline V gene has CDR1 MDHEN and CDR2 SYDVKM. CDR3 DNA sequence: TGTGCCAGCAGCTGGACTAGCTTTGGGTCCGATACGCAGTATTTT. Translation gives CASSWTSFGSDTQYF.

This clone appeared a single time. A clone one base away is much larger, so this may be a read error. Other DNA variants within this sample encode the same CDR3. The CDR3 nucleotides are TGTGCCAGCAGCCAAGAGTGGTACTCTGGAAACACCATATATTTT. As protein: CASSQEWYSGNTIYF. This chain links TRBV4-2 with TRBJ1-3; D call uncertain. The CDR3 has 15 amino acids. CDR1 and CDR2 (germline): LGHNA, YNFKEQ. Trimming left V 0 bases short and J 0 bases short, with 6 bases between.